A selection of T cell receptor beta chains follows, all from one sample in a study of tumor and adjacent non-tumor tissue in lung cancer. TCRdb fed the multiplex PCR reads into MiXCR, producing one record per CDR3 protein. The table records approximately 79,000 distinct CDR3 sequences, around 59% of them present only once. The sequenced material came from lung tumor tissue. Receptors were obtained from a man in his 70s with non-small cell lung cancer. The conserved cysteine and the conserved F or W are not part of the CDR3 here. Each record gives: CDR3 protein, D gene, V gene, J gene. D genes are given only for firm matches.

ASSLREGCYEQY	TRBD2	TRBV11-2	TRBJ2-7
ASSGAGQGDNEQF	TRBD1	TRBV5-5	TRBJ2-1
AGSLDGTNNEQF	-	TRBV11-3	TRBJ2-1
ASSLRPGAETQY	-	TRBV7-9	TRBJ2-5
SVGEVNGYT	-	TRBV29-1	TRBJ1-2
ASSLEALGETHY	-	TRBV7-8	TRBJ2-5
ASRGLAGGTSEF	TRBD2	TRBV28	TRBJ2-1
SARVWGRWF	-	TRBV20-1	TRBJ2-1
ASSFAAGTEQY	-	TRBV12-3/TRBV12-4	TRBJ2-7
GTRDRLGGGRYNEQF	TRBD2	TRBV20-1	TRBJ2-1
SVRELASGRPERMTGELF	TRBD2	TRBV20-1	TRBJ2-2
ASSGGARTGELF	-	TRBV28	TRBJ2-2
ASSLGGTLVKALH	-	TRBV14	TRBJ1-6
ASSLGTSTYNEQF	TRBD2	TRBV11-3	TRBJ2-1
ASTIGGTANIGELF	-	TRBV28	TRBJ2-2
ASHPGSSYNSPLH	-	TRBV12-3/TRBV12-4	TRBJ1-6
ASNFRSPNTDTQY	-	TRBV7-9	TRBJ2-3
SVGQGRYEQY	TRBD1	TRBV29-1	TRBJ2-7
ASSTTGTENSPLH	TRBD1	TRBV6-5	TRBJ1-6
ASSYSLTERGKAGGYT	-	TRBV6-6	TRBJ1-2
ASSPPPGGITEAF	TRBD1	TRBV6-5	TRBJ1-1
ASSYSTGLNEQF	-	TRBV6-5	TRBJ2-1
SARDRGFKKLF	TRBD1	TRBV20-1	TRBJ1-4
ASSPLGHNTDTQY	-	TRBV7-8	TRBJ2-3
ASSAGQGLGDTQY	-	TRBV11-2	TRBJ2-3